This T cell receptor (beta chain) was sequenced in a study of blood T cell repertoires in COVID-19 (TCRdb year 2020). Regarding the study in general: Collaborator samples came from the United States, Italy and Spain and covered acute and convalescent phases of COVID-19. The material from the prospective study consisted of cDNA or gDNA derived from T cells, B-cell-depleted T cells, or PBMCs. The dataset comprised deeply sampled blood TCRbeta repertoires from subjects exposed to, actively infected with, or recovered from COVID-19. The repertoires were released in a freely available public database meant as a resource for research on the immune response to SARS-CoV-2. The samples were drawn from two sources: the first 160 participants of the ongoing ImmuneRACE study, and 950 to 1,500 subjects contributed by 6 global collaborators. A de-identified subject ID, COVID-19 status, age in years and sex were almost always included in the sample metadata. Where HLA class I and class II types were available, the types were taken from metadata supplied by the sample provider, not from assay-based typing.

Broad study findings and their caveats: Clinical and demographic metadata were provided uncurated, with the amount varying by source and participant.

Enrolling through a virtual design, the prospective study's participants ranged in age from roughly 18 to 100 years and lived across more than 20 United States geographic areas. Cohort assignment in the prospective study relied on participant-reported clinical history from a screening survey and a study questionnaire. ImmuneRACE Cohort 3 recovered participants were defined by two consecutive negative NP/OP PCR tests, healthcare professional clearance, or symptom resolution. Each participant in the prospective study had whole blood, serum and a nasopharyngeal or oropharyngeal swab collected by mobile phlebotomists. Participants in the prospective study had the option to provide additional blood draws and questionnaires over an approximately 2-month period. Before DNA extraction, prospective study blood samples were shipped either frozen or at room temperature. A single count supports this clone. Its antigen is not yet known. No clone much larger than this one lies a single base away; base qualities are absent.

TCRbeta CDR3 regions were amplified from genomic DNA by means of the immunoSEQ Assay, a bias-controlled multiplex PCR. Under the source paper's analysis protocol: Nucleated cell counts per sample were estimated from amplification of reference gene primers within the assay. To quantify the absolute abundance of each unique TCRbeta CDR3 rearrangement, sequence reads were collapsed and filtered. For each sample, productive Simpson clonality was calculated by taking the square root of Simpson's diversity index across productive rearrangements. Not all clones reach the TCRdb copy of this immuneACCESS table, which keeps in-frame sequences only. Checked studies attribute under half of the gap to unresolved V genes and leave the rest unexplained. V and J calls and clone size are copied from that table; D and trimming were computed from the DNA. This sample holds around 500,000 clones; approximately 90% were observed only once. The ten largest clones add up to approximately 8.3% of the sample.

Counted from cysteine to phenylalanine, this CDR3 has 14 amino acids. CDR3 DNA is the only sequence kept; it has 42 bases, read in frame from the first base. The germline V gene yields SGHAT for CDR1 and FQNNGV for CDR2. V sheds 7 bases and J sheds 5 bases, leaving 14 bases between their ends. The TCR sequence derives from a woman aged 55-75 years who had recovered from COVID-19. Rearrangement joined TRBV11-2 to TRBJ2-2; the best D guess is TRBD2, with 6 bases matching. Material: PBMCs or T cells enriched from blood (not recorded which). The CDR3 here reads CASTQGGQTGELFF. At the DNA level, the sequence is TGTGCCAGCACCCAGGGAGGCCAGACCGGGGAGCTGTTTTTT.